A single sample is the source of the 5 T cell receptor beta chains below, sequenced in a study of T cell repertoires in cytomegalovirus infection. TCRdb recomputed calls from the reads with MiXCR, one row per CDR3 protein. The sample yields 180,000 or so distinct CDR3 sequences, 17% seen once. Input material: CD8+ T cells from PBMCs. Source of these receptors: a human donor in good health (CMV status not recorded). Some clones in this sample may be carry-over from other donors' samples.

This clonotype has just a few counts. The chain employs TRBV7-8 and TRBJ1-1; weak D call: TRBD1 (5 bases). The CDR3 consists of 14 residues. Germline V gives CDR1 SGHVS, CDR2 FQNEAQ. V lost 1 base, J lost 4 bases, and 10 bases lay in between. The CDR3 nucleotides read TGTGCCAGCAGCTTAGTGGGGAGGGGCACTGAAGCTTTCTTT. This encodes CASSLVGRGTEAFF.

This clonotype occurred a few times. The V gene is TRBV7-2, the J gene TRBJ2-3; tentatively, D is TRBD2 (6 bases). Germline-derived CDR1 and CDR2 are SGHTA and FQGNSA. V lost 1 base and J 0 bases, leaving 14 bases between the germline ends. This CDR3 region has 17 residues. CDR3 coding DNA: TGTGCCAGCAGCTTAGGTGTAGCGGAGCCTAGCACAGATACGCAGTATTTT. Translated, it gives CASSLGVAEPSTDTQYF.

V and J are TRBV14 and TRBJ2-5; no clear D gene. Trimming cost V 5 bases and J 1 base, with 17 bases left between them. Germline-derived CDR1 and CDR2 are SGHDN and FVKESK. The CDR3 length is 16 residues. CDR3 sequence reads: CASSKRPDGVQETQYF. The CDR3, as DNA: TGTGCCAGCAGCAAAAGACCGGACGGAGTCCAAGAGACCCAGTACTTC.

This clonotype was detected once. The rearrangement joins TRBV28 to TRBJ1-5; TRBD1 might be the D (5 bases). CDR1 and CDR2 from the germline V gene are MDHEN and SYDVKM. The CDR3 consists of 16 residues. Trimming stripped 1 base from V and 7 bases from J, with 17 bases between. The CDR3 protein is CASSLYPAGRDQPQHF. CDR3 nucleotides: TGTGCCAGCAGTTTATACCCCGCCGGCAGGGACCAGCCCCAGCATTTT.

The gene calls are TRBV7-6 and TRBJ2-5; no firm D call. The germline V gene has CDR1 SGHVS and CDR2 FNYEAQ. Trimming cost V 5 bases and J 7 bases, with 8 bases left between them. The CDR3 covers 11 residues. CDR3 sequence (DNA): TGTGCCAGCAGCCCCCTCACGACCCAGTACTTC. Protein: CASSPLTTQYF.